The subject of this entry is one T cell receptor (beta chain). This specimen comes from a study of cytomegalovirus exposure and HLA in healthy donors. The study ran its PCR with 60 Vbeta and 13 Jbeta primers. Clones were read by immunoSEQ multiplex PCR, and TCRdb kept only the in-frame ones, dropping some. Found here are 120,000 or so clones, over 70% of them singletons; the top ten hold 1.2%. The sample consisted of PBMCs. The receptor was derived from a female donor in good health and CMV-seronegative.

CDR3 loop: CASIKAGATDTQYF. The CDR3 DNA follows: TGTGCCAGCATCAAGGCAGGGGCCACAGATACGCAGTATTTT. This chain joins TRBV6-5 and TRBJ2-3; D perhaps matches TRBD1 (6 bases). The CDR3 has 14 residues. Trimming took off 7 bases at V and 2 bases at J, with 13 bases between the two ends. From germline, CDR1 is MNHEY and CDR2 SVGAGI.